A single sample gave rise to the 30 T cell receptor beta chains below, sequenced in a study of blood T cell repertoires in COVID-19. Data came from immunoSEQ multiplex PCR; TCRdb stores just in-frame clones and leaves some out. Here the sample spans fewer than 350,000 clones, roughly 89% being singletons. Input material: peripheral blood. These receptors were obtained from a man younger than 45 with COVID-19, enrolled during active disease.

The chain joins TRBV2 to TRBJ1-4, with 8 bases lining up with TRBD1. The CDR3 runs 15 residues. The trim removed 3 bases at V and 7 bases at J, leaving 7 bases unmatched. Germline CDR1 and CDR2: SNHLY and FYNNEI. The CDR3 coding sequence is TGTGCCAGCAGTGATCAAAGGACAGGGAGTGAAAAACTGTTTTTT. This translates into CASSDQRTGSEKLFF.

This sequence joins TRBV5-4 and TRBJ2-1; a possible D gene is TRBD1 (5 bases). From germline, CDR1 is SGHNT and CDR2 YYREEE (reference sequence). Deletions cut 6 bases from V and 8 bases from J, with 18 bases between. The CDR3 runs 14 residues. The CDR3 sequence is CASTLYQGADEQFF. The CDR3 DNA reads TGTGCCAGCACTCTTTACCAGGGTGCGGATGAGCAGTTCTTC.

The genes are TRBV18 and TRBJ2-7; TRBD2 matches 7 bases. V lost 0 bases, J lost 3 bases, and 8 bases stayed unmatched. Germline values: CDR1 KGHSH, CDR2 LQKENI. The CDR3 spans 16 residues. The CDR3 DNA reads TGTGCCAGCTCACCACCGCGGAGCGCGGGGGTCTACGAGCAGTACTTC. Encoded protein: CASSPPRSAGVYEQYF.

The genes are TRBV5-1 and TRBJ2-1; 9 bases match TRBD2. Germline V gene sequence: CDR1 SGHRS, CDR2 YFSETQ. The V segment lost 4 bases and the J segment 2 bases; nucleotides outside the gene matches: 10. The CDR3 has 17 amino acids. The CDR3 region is CASSPEGRGGAYNEQFF. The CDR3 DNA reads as TGCGCCAGCAGCCCGGAAGGGCGGGGGGGAGCCTACAATGAGCAGTTCTTC.

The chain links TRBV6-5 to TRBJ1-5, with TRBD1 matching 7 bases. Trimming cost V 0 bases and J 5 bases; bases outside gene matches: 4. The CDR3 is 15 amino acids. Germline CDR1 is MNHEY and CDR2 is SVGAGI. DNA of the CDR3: TGTGCCAGCAGTTACTCCAACAGGGGCGATCAGCCCCAGCATTTT. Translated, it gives CASSYSNRGDQPQHF.

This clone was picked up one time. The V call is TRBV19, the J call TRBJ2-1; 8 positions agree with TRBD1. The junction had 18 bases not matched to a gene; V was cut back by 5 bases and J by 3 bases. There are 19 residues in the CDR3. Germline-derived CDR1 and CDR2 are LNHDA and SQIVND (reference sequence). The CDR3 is CASSDHFLTGQGDYNEQFF. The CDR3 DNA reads TGTGCCAGTAGTGATCATTTCCTAACTGGACAGGGCGACTACAATGAGCAGTTCTTC.

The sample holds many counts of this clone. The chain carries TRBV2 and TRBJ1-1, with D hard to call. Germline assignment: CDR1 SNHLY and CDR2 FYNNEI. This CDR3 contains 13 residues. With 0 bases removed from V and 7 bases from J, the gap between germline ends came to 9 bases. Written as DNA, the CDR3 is TGTGCCAGCAGTGAAGCTATACGAGATGAAGCTTTCTTT. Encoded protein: CASSEAIRDEAFF. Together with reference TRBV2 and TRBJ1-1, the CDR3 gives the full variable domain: EPEVTQTPSHQVTQMGQEVILRCVPISNHLYFYWYRQILGQKVEFLVSFYNNEISEKSEIFDDQFSVERPDGSNFTLKIRSTKLEDSAMYFCASSEAIRDEAFFGQGTRLTVV.

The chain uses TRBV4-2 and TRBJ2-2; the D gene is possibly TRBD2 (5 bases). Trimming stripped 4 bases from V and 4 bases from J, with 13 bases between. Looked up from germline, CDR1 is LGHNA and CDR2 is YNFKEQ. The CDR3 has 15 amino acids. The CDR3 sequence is CASSPDLEGTGELFF. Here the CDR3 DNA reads TGTGCCAGCAGCCCGGACCTAGAGGGCACCGGGGAGCTGTTTTTT.

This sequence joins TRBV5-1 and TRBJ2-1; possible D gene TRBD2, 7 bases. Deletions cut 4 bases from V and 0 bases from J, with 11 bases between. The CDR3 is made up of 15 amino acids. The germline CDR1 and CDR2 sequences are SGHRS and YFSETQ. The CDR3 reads CASSGGGSSYNEQFF. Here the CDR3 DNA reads TGCGCCAGCAGCGGGGGCGGGAGCTCCTACAATGAGCAGTTCTTC.

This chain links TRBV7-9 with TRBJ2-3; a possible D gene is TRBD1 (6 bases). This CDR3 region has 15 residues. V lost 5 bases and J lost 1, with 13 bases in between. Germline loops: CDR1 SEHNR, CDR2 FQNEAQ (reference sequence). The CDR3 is CASSHRTERTDTQYF. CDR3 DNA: TGTGCCAGCAGCCACCGGACAGAGCGCACAGATACGCAGTATTTT. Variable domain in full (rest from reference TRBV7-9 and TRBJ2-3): DTGVSQNPRHKITKRGQNVTFRCDPISEHNRLYWYRQTLGQGPEFLTYFQNEAQLEKSRLLSDRFSAERPKGSFSTLEIQRTEQGDSAMYLCASSHRTERTDTQYFGPGTRLTVL.

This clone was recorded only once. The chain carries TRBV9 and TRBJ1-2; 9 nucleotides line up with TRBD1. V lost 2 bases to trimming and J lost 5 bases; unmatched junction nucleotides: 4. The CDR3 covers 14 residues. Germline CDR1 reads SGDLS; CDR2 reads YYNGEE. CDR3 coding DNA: TGTGCCAGCAGCGTCACCGGGACAGGGTATGGCTACACCTTC. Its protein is CASSVTGTGYGYTF.

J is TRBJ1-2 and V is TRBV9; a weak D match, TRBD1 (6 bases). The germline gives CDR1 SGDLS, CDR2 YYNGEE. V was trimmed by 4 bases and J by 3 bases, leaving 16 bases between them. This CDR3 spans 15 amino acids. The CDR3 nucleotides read TGTGCCAGCAGCCCAGAGGGGGTCGGGTACTATGGCTACACCTTC. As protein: CASSPEGVGYYGYTF.

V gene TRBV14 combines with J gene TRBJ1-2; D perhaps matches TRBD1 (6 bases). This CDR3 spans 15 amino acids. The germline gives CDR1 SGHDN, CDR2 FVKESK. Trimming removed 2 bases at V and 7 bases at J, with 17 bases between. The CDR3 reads CASSQLRGAIGGYTF. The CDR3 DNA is TGTGCCAGCAGCCAATTGCGGGGGGCGATCGGTGGCTACACCTTC.

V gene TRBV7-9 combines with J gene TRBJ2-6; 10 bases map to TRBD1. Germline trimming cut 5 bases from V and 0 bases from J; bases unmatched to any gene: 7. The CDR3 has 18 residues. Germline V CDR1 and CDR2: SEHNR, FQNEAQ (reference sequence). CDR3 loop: CASSNDRGPVSGANVLTF. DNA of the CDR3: TGTGCCAGCAGCAACGACAGGGGGCCCGTCTCTGGGGCCAACGTCCTGACTTTC.

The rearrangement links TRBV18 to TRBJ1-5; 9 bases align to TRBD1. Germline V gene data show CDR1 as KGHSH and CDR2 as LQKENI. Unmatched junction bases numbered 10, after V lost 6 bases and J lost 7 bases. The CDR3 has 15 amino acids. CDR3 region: CASSLGQGNGQPQHF. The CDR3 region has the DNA TGTGCCAGCTCCCTCGGACAGGGGAACGGCCAGCCCCAGCATTTT.

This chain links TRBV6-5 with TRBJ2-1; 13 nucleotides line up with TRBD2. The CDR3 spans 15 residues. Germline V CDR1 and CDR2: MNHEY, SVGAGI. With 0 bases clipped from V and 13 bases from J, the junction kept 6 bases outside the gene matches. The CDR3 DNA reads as TGTGCCAGCAGTTACTCACTAGCGGGGGGGCGGGAACAGTTCTTC. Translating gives CASSYSLAGGREQFF.

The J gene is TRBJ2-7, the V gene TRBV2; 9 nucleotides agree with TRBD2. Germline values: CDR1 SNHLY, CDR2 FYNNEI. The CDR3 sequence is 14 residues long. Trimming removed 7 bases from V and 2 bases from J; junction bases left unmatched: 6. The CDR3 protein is CASMAGLATYEQYF. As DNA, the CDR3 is TGTGCCAGCATGGCGGGACTAGCCACCTACGAGCAGTACTTC.

The CDR3 reads CASGSSKHPDGTNTGELFF. CDR3 DNA sequence: TGTGCTAGTGGTTCTTCCAAACATCCTGATGGGACAAACACCGGGGAGCTGTTTTTT. The J gene is TRBJ2-2, the V gene TRBV12-5; D is perhaps TRBD1 (6 bases). This CDR3 spans 19 amino acids. V was shortened by 4 bases and J by 2 bases, with 23 bases between the two germline ends. Germline V lookup: CDR1 LGHNT, CDR2 FRNRAP.

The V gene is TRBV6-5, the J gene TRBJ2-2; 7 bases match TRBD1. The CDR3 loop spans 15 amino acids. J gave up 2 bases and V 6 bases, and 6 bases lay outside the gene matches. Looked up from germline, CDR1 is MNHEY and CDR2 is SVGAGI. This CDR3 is CASRPGQSNTGELFF. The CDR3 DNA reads TGTGCCAGCAGACCGGGACAGTCCAACACCGGGGAGCTGTTTTTT.

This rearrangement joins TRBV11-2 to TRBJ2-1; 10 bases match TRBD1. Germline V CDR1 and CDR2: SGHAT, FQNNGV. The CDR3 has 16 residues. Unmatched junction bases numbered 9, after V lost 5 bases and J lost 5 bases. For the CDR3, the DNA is TGTGCCAGCAGCGACAGACAGGGGGCGCATCACAATGAGCAGTTCTTC. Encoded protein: CASSDRQGAHHNEQFF.

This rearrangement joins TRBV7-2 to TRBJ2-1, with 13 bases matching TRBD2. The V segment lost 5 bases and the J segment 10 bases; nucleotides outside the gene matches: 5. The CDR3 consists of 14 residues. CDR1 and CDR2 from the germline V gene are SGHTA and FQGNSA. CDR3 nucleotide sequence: TGTGCCAGCAGCCCTGGGACTAGCGGGACCGAGCAGTTCTTC. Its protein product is CASSPGTSGTEQFF.

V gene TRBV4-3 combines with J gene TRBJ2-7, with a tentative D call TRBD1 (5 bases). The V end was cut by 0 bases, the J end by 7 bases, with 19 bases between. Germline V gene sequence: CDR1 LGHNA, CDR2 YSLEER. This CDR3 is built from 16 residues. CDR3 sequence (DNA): TGCGCCAGCAGCCAAGATGAGCTTGGTGGGGCAGGGGAGCAGTACTTC. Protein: CASSQDELGGAGEQYF.

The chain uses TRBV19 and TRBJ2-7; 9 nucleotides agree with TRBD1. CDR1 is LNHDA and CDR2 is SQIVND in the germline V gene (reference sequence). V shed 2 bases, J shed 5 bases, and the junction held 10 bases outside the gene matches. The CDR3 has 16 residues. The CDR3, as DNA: TGTGCCAGTAGTATATCTCGGGGACAGGGAATCCACGAGCAGTACTTC. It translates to CASSISRGQGIHEQYF.

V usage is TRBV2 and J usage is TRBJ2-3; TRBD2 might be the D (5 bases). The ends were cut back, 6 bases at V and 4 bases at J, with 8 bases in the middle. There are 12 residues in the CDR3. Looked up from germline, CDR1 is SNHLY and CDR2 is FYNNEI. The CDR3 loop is CASSGLPDTQYF. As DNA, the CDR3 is TGTGCCAGCAGCGGACTCCCAGATACGCAGTATTTT. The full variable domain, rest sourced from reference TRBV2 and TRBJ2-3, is EPEVTQTPSHQVTQMGQEVILRCVPISNHLYFYWYRQILGQKVEFLVSFYNNEISEKSEIFDDQFSVERPDGSNFTLKIRSTKLEDSAMYFCASSGLPDTQYFGPGTRLTVL.

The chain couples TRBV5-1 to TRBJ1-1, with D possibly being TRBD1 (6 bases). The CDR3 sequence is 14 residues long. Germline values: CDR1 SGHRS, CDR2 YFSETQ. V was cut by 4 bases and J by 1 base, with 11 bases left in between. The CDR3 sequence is CASSRGGANTEAFF. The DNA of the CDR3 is TGCGCCAGCAGCCGTGGGGGGGCGAACACTGAAGCTTTCTTT.

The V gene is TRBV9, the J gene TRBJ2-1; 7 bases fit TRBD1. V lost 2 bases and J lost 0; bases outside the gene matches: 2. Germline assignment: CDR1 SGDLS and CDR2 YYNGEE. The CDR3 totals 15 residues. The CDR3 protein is CASSVGQTSYNEQFF. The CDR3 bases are TGTGCCAGCAGCGTGGGACAGACCTCCTACAATGAGCAGTTCTTC.

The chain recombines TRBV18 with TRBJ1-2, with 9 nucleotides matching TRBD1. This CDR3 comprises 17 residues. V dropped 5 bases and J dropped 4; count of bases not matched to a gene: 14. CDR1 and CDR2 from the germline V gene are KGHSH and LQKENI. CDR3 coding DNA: TGTGCCAGCTCAACCTCTGGACAGGGGCAGGGAGCCTATGGCTACACCTTC. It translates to CASSTSGQGQGAYGYTF.

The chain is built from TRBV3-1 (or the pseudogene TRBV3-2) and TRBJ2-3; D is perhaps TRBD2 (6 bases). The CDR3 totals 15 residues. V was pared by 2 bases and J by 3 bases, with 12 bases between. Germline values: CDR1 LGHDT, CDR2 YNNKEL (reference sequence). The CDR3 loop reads CASSQYTGVTDTQYF. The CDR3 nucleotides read TGTGCCAGCAGCCAATATACGGGGGTGACAGATACGCAGTATTTT.

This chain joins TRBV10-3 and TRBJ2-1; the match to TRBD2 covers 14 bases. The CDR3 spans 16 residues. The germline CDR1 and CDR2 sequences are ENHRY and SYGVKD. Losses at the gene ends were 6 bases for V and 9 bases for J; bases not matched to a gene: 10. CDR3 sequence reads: CAISFSTSGGAGEQFF. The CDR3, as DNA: TGTGCCATCAGCTTTTCGACTAGCGGGGGGGCGGGTGAGCAGTTCTTC.

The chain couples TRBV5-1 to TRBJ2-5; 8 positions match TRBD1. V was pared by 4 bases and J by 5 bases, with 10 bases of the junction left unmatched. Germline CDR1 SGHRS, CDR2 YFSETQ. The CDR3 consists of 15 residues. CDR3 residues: CASSQKAGGSETQYF. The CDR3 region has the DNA TGCGCCAGCAGCCAGAAGGCAGGGGGCAGTGAGACCCAGTACTTC.